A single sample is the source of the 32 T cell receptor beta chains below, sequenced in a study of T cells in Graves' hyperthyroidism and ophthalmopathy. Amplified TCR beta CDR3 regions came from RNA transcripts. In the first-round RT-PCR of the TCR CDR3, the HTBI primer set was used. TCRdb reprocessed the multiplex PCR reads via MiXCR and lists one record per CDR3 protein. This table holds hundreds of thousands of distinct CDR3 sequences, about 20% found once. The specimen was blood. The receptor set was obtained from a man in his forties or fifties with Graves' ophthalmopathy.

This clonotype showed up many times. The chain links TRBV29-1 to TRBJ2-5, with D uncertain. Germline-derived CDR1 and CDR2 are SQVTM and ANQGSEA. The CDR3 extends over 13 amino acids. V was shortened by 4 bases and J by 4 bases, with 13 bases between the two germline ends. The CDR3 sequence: CSVVSVGLETQYF. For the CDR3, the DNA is TGCAGCGTTGTTTCGGTCGGCTTAGAGACCCAGTACTTC.

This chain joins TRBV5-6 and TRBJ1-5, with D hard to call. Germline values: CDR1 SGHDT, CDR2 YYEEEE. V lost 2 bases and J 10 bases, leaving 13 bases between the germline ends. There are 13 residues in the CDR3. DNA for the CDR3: TGTGCCAGCAGCTTAAGGTGGACGGAACCCCAGCATTTT. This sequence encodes CASSLRWTEPQHF.

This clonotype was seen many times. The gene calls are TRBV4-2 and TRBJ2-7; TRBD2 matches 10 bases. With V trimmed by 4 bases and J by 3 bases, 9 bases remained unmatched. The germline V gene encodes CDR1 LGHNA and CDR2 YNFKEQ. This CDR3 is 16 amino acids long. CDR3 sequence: CASSPVGLAGDYEQYF. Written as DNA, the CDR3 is TGTGCCAGCAGCCCCGTCGGGCTAGCGGGAGACTACGAGCAGTACTTC.

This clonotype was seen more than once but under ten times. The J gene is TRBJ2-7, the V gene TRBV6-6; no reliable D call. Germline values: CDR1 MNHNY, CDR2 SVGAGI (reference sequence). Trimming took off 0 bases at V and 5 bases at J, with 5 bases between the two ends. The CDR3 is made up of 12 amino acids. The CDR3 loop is CASSYSSDEQYF. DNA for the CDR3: TGTGCCAGCAGTTACTCGAGCGACGAGCAGTACTTC.

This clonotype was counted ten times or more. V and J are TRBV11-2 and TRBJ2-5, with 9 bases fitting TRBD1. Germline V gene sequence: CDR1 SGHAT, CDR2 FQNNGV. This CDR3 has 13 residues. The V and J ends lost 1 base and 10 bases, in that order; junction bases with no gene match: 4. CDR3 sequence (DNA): TGTGCCAGCAGCTTAGTGGAGGACAGGGGCCAGTACTTC. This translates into CASSLVEDRGQYF.

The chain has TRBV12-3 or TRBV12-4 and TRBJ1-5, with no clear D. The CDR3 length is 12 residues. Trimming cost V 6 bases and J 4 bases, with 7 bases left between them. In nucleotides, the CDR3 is TGTGCCAGCAGCCAGCCGAATCAGCCCCAGCATTTT. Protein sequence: CASSQPNQPQHF.

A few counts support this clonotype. CDR3 nucleotide sequence: TGTGCCAGCAGCCAAGAGGGGACTAGCGGGGTTCAAGAGACCCAGTACTTC. Its translation is CASSQEGTSGVQETQYF. The chain couples TRBV4-2 to TRBJ2-5, with 13 bases aligning to TRBD2. The V segment lost 0 bases and the J segment 2 bases; nucleotides outside the gene matches: 3. Germline CDR1 is LGHNA and CDR2 is YNFKEQ. CDR3 length: 17 residues.

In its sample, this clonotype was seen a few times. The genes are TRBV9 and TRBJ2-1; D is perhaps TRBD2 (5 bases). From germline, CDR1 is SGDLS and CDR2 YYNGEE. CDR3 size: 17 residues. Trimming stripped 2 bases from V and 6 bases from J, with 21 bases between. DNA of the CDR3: TGTGCCAGCAGCGTCAAGGATCAGGCGGGTAGGCTCAATGAGCAGTTCTTC. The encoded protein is CASSVKDQAGRLNEQFF.

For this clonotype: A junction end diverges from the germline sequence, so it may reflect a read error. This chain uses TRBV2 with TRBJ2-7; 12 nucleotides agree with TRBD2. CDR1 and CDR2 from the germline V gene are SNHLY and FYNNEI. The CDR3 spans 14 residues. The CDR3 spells CASRETLAGGEPNF. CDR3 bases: TGTGCCAGCAGGGAAACTCTAGCGGGGGGGGAGCCGAACTTC.

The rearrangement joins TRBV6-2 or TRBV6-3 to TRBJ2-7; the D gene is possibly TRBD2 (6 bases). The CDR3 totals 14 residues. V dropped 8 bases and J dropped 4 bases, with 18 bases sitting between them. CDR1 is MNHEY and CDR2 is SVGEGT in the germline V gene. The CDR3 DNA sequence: TGTGCCAGCTCCTCTCTCGGGGGTAGGTACGAGCAGTACTTC. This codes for CASSSLGGRYEQYF.

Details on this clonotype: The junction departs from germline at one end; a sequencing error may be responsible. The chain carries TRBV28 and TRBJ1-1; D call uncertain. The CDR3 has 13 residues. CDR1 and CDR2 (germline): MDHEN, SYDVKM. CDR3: CASSPRLNTEASF. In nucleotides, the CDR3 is TGTGCCAGCAGCCCTCGACTGAACACTGAAGCTTCCTTT.

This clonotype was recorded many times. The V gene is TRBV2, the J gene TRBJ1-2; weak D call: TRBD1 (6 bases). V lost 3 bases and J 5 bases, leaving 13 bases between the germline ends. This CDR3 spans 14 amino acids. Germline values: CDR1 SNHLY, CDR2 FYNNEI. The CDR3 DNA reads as TGTGCCAGCAGTGAGGCGGGGGCCGCATATGGCTACACCTTC. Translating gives CASSEAGAAYGYTF.

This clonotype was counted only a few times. In DNA, the CDR3 is TGTGCCAGCAGCCATCTACGAGGGATTGCGTACTTC. Translated: CASSHLRGIAYF. The chain is built from TRBV12-3 or TRBV12-4 and TRBJ2-7, with D possibly TRBD2 on 5 matching bases. The CDR3 contains 12 residues. Trimming left V 6 bases short and J 12 bases short, with 18 bases between.

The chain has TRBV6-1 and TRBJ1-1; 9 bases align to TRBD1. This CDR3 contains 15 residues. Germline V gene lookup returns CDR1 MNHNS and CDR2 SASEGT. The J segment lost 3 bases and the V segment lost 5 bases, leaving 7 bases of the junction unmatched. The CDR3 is CASSPGQGSYTEAFF. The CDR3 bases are TGTGCCAGCAGTCCGGGACAGGGTAGCTACACTGAAGCTTTCTTT.

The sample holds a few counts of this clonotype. CDR3 loop: CASSVGTRGRGHEQFF. The CDR3 nucleotides read TGTGCCAGCAGCGTCGGGACTAGGGGGAGAGGGCATGAGCAGTTCTTC. The gene calls are TRBV11-2 and TRBJ2-1; TRBD2 matches 8 bases. CDR3 length: 16 amino acids. Germline CDR1 reads SGHAT; CDR2 reads FQNNGV. J was trimmed by 8 bases and V by 5 bases; bases with no gene match: 14.

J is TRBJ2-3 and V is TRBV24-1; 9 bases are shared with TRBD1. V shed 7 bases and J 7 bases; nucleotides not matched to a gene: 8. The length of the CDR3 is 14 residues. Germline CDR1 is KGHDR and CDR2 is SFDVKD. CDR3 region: CATRPTGGANTQYF. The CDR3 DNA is TGTGCCACCAGACCCACAGGGGGCGCGAATACGCAGTATTTT.

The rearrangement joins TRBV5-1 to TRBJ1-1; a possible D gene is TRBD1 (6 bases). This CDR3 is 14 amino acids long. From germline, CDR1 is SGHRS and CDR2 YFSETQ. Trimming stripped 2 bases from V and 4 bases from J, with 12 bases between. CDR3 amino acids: CASSFTGLLTEAFF. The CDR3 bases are TGCGCCAGCAGCTTCACAGGGTTACTCACTGAAGCTTTCTTT.

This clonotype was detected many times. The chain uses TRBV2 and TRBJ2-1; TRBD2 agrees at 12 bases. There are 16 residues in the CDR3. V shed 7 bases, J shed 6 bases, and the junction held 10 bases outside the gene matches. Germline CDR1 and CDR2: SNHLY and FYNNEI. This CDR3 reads CASIDLAGGFGNEQFF. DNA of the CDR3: TGTGCCAGCATCGACCTAGCGGGAGGGTTCGGCAATGAGCAGTTCTTC.

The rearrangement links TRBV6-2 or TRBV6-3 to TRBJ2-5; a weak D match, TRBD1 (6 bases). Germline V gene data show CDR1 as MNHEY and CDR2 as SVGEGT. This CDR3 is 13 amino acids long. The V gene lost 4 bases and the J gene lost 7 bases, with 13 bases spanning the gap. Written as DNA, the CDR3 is TGTGCCAGCAGTTGGGGACAAAGTGGGACCCAGTACTTC. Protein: CASSWGQSGTQYF.

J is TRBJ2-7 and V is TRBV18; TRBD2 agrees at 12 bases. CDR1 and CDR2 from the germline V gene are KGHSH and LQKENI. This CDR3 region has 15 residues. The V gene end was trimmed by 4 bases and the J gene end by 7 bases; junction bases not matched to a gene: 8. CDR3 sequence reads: CASSRPSGGAEEQYF. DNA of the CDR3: TGTGCCAGCTCACGACCTAGCGGGGGGGCGGAAGAGCAGTACTTC.

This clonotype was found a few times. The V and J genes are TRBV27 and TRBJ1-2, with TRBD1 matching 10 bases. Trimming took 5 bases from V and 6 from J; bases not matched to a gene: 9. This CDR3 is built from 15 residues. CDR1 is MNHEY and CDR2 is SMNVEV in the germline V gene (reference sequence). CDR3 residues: CASSPGTGVRNGYTF. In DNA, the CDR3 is TGTGCCAGCAGTCCTGGGACAGGGGTGAGAAATGGCTACACCTTC.

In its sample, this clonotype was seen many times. The CDR3 loop reads CASSPGTDNEQFF. The CDR3, as DNA: TGCGCCAGCAGCCCCGGGACAGACAATGAGCAGTTCTTC. The chain links TRBV4-1 to TRBJ2-1, with 7 bases that match TRBD1. Per the germline V gene, CDR1 is MGHRA and CDR2 is YSYEKL. The V and J ends lost 4 bases and 5 bases, in that order; junction bases with no gene match: 2. CDR3 length equals 13 residues.

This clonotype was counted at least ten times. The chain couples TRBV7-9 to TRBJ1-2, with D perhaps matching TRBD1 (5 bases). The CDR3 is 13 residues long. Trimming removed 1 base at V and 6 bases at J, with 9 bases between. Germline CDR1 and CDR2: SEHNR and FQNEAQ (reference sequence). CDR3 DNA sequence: TGTGCCAGCAGCTTAGAAAGGGACGATGGCTACACCTTC. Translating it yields CASSLERDDGYTF.

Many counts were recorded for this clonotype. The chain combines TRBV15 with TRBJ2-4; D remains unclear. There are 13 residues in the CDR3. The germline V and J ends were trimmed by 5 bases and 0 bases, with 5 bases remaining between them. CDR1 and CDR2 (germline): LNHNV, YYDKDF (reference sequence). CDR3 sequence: CATSFQAKNIQYF. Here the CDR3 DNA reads TGTGCCACCAGCTTCCAAGCCAAAAACATTCAGTACTTC.

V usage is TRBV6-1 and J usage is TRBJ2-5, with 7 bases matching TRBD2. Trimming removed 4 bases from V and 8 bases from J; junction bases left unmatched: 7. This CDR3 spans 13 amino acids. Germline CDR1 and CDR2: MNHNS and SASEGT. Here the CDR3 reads CASSVTSFGTQYF. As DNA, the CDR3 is TGTGCCAGCAGTGTGACTAGCTTTGGTACCCAGTACTTC.

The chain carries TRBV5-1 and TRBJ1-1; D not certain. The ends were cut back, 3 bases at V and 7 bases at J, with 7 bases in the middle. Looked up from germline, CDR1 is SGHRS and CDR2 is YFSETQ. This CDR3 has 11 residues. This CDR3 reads CASSYLNEAFF. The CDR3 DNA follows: TGCGCCAGCAGCTACTTAAATGAAGCTTTCTTT. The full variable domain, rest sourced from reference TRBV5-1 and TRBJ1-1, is KAGVTQTPRYLIKTRGQQVTLSCSPISGHRSVSWYQQTPGQGLQFLFEYFSETQRNKGNFPGRFSGRQFSNSRSEMNVSTLELGDSALYLCASSYLNEAFFGQGTRLTVV.

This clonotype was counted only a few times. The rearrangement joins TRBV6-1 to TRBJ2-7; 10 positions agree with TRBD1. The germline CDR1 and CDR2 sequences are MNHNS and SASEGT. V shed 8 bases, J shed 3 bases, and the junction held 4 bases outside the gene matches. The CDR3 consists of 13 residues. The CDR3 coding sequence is TGTGCCAGCGGACAGGGGGTGAGCTACGAGCAGTACTTC. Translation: CASGQGVSYEQYF.

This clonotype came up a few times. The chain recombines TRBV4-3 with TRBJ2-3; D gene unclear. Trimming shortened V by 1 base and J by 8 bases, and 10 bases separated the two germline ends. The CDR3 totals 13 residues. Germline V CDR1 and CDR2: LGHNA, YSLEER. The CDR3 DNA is TGCGCCAGCAGCCAAGTTCCTGTTGGTACGCAGTATTTT. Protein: CASSQVPVGTQYF.

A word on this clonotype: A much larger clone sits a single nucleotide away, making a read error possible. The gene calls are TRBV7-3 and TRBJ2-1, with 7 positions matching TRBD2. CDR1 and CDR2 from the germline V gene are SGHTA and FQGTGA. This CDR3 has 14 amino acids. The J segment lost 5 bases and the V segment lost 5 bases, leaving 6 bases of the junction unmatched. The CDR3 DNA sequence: TGTGCCAGCAGCCCTGGGGGGGGACACAATGAGCAGTTCTTC. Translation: CASSPGGGHNEQFF.

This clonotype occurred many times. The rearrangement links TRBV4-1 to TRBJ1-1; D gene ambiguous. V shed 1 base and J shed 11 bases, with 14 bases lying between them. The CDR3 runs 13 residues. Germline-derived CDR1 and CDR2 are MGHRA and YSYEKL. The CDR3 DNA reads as TGCGCCAGCAGCCAAGTACGGGCCGAGGTCGCTTTCTTT. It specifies CASSQVRAEVAFF.

This chain's CDR3 is CAWSVGVGKTEQYF. CDR3 in DNA: TGTGCCTGGAGTGTAGGGGTGGGGAAGACCGAGCAGTACTTC. The chain joins TRBV30 to TRBJ2-7, with D perhaps TRBD1 (5 bases). Trimming took 0 bases from V and 6 from J, leaving 15 bases between them. The CDR3 totals 14 residues. Germline V CDR1 and CDR2: GTSNPN, SVGIG (reference sequence). The variable domain in full, completed from reference TRBV30 and TRBJ2-7, reads SQTIHQWPATLVQPVGSPLSLECTVEGTSNPNLYWYRQAAGRGLQLLFYSVGIGQISSEVPQNLSASRPQDRQFILSSKKLLLSDSGFYLCAWSVGVGKTEQYFGPGTRLTVT.

The CDR3 DNA is TGCGCCAGCAGCCCCGGAGAGAGGGCAACTAATGAAAAACTGTTTTTT. Encoded protein: CASSPGERATNEKLFF. The rearrangement uses TRBV4-3 and TRBJ1-4; no definite D call. The CDR3 loop spans 16 amino acids. Germline V gene sequence: CDR1 LGHNA, CDR2 YSLEER. The germline V and J ends were trimmed by 4 bases and 0 bases, with 12 bases remaining between them.